This T cell receptor beta chain was recorded in a study of tumor and adjacent non-tumor tissue in lung cancer (dated by TCRdb to 2017 to 2018). Concerning the study at large: Patients with adenocarcinoma (about twelve), squamous cell carcinoma (2) and small cell lung cancer (1) were included in the cohort. Ages among the 15 or so patients ranged from roughly 30 to 76 years, there were approximately 10 men and 5 women, and disease was at TNM stage I to III. Sequencing generated a total of more than 95 million productive TCRbeta reads, averaging roughly 4.3 million reads per sample. Bulk TCRbeta repertoires were compared between lung tumor tissue and matched distant non-tumor lung tissue obtained from fewer than 18 lung cancer patients. Some 30 paired specimens, one tumor and one normal lung sample per patient, were profiled by TCRbeta CDR3 sequencing. Broader findings and caveats from the paper: Only approximately 16 patients were included in the cohort, and the need for larger samples and more detailed clinical data was noted by the authors. Significantly higher TCR diversity (inverse Simpson) was observed in tumor tissue than in normal lung tissue (431.37 vs 166.20, P = 0.0075, Mann-Whitney U test). Neither the sequencing platform nor unique molecular identifiers are named or mentioned anywhere in the methods. Because peripheral blood was not sequenced, the blood TCRbeta repertoires of the lung cancer patients in the study went unexamined. In normal lung, the top 100 clones accounted for a significantly larger cumulative share of the repertoire than in tumor tissue. TCR diversity was significantly higher in younger patients, and higher tumor TCR diversity was associated with shorter overall and disease-free survival.

Bulk unsorted tissue served as the source for RNA extraction, and RNA quality was assessed using a NanoDrop ND-1000 and an Agilent 2100. The donors were newly diagnosed lung cancer patients admitted for thoracic surgery in China from August to November 2014 who had not received prior chemotherapy. Patients with previous radiotherapy or chemotherapy, or with another concurrent cancer, were excluded from the study. Pieces of surgical tissue measuring roughly 1-2.3 cm3 were kept in RNAlater solution and stored at -80 degrees C until use. As regards this clonotype: It lacks a known antigen. At one of its ends the junction is not consistent with the germline gene, which may arise from a read error.

To prepare the library, multiplex PCR was applied. Sequencing used an Illumina HiSeq 2500. TCRbeta libraries were constructed through three rounds of nested PCR with primers (Table S4) according to protocols modified from ARM-PCR. Before sequencing, PCR products of 200-500 bp were excised from the gel and purified with the QIAquick gel extraction kit. The authors' pipeline ran thus. Reads were cleaned with Trimmomatic, merged with FLASH into complete CDR3 sequences, and assigned to V(D)J germline segments with MiTCR. Clonal diversity was computed as the inverse Simpson's index with VDJtools. A read counted as productive if the sequence was in-frame and lacked a premature stop codon. The public reads were reprocessed in TCRdb via fastp at Q25 and MiXCR, keeping in-frame beta chains. Rows are unified per CDR3 protein, each entry keeping the most common DNA and genes. TCRdb's processing, not the study's, gives the V and J calls here. This sample is represented by about 80,000 distinct CDR3 sequences; around 70% of them were singletons. The ten most abundant clones make up about 12% of the sample.

From the cysteine up to the phenylalanine, the CDR3 has a length of 14 residues. The DNA shown is the 42-base CDR3, in frame from base 1. CDR1 and CDR2 (SGHNT, YYREEE) derive from the germline V gene (reference sequence). The sequence derives from an older woman with non-small cell lung cancer. Specimen: lung tumor tissue. This receptor chain uses TRBV5-4 and TRBJ2-1, and TRBD2 may be the D gene, going by 5 matching bases. In nucleotides, the sequence is TGTGCCAGCAGATTGGGAGCCCGCCCCCATGAGCAGTTCTTC. Its amino acids are CASRLGARPHEQFF. The full variable domain, with segments outside the CDR3 supplied by the reference TRBV5-4 and TRBJ2-1 proteins, appears as ETGVTQSPTHLIKTRGQQVTLRCSSQSGHNTVSWYQQALGQGPQFIFQYYREEENGRGNFPPRFSGLQFPNYSSELNVNALELDDSALYLCASRLGARPHEQFFGPGTRLTVL.